Below, 13 T cell receptor beta chains from the same sample are listed, as sequenced in a study of CD8 T cells in Susac syndrome. Random hexamers served to reverse transcribe roughly 0.5 to 1 ug RNA. TCRdb independently ran MiXCR on the immunoSEQ multiplex PCR reads; one entry per CDR3 protein. The sample carries 150,000 to 200,000 distinct CDR3 sequences, about 94% recorded once. Sequenced input: CD4+ T cells from PBMCs. Source of these receptors: a human donor in good health.

The table lists this clonotype with a few counts. This rearrangement joins TRBV21-1 to TRBJ1-1. TRBV21-1 is a known pseudogene. The CDR3 is 12 residues long. The CDR3 reads CASRGLNTEAFF. The CDR3 nucleotides are TGTGCCAGCCGCGGTCTGAACACTGAAGCTTTCTTT.

The V call is TRBV2, the J call TRBJ2-3, with 15 positions matching TRBD2. CDR3 length equals 17 residues. CDR1 is SNHLY, CDR2 FYNNEI, per germline. Trimming took 5 bases from V and 4 from J; bases not matched to a gene: 7. The CDR3 sequence is CASSKRTSGGVADTQYF. The DNA for the CDR3 is TGTGCCAGCAGTAAGCGGACTAGCGGGGGGGTCGCAGATACGCAGTATTTT.

The chain links TRBV25-1 to TRBJ2-5, with D unresolved. V shed 3 bases and J shed 5 bases, with 16 bases lying between them. CDR3 size: 15 residues. Germline V gives CDR1 MGHDK, CDR2 SYGVNS. The CDR3 nucleotides read TGTGCCAGCAGTGATACGGCCCTCGAAGCGGAGACCCAGTACTTC. It codes for CASSDTALEAETQYF.

The chain employs TRBV12-3 or TRBV12-4 and TRBJ1-1; the match to TRBD1 covers 8 bases. The length of the CDR3 is 13 residues. The ends lost 7 bases at V and 0 bases at J; junction bases unmatched: 1. CDR3 region: CASKGQVNTEAFF. The CDR3 DNA reads as TGTGCCAGCAAGGGACAGGTGAACACTGAAGCTTTCTTT.

The V gene is TRBV6-2 or TRBV6-3, the J gene TRBJ2-3, with D possibly being TRBD1 or TRBD2 (5 bases each). The CDR3 consists of 14 residues. Trimming pared 10 bases from V and 0 bases from J, leaving 14 bases between. The germline gives CDR1 MNHEY, CDR2 SVGEGT. The CDR3 is CATARGTSTDTQYF. CDR3 nucleotide sequence: TGTGCCACAGCACGGGGCACCAGCACAGATACGCAGTATTTT.

The genes are TRBV7-9 and TRBJ1-1, with D tentatively TRBD1 (5 bases). Trimming removed 2 bases from V and 4 bases from J, with 14 bases in between. Germline loops: CDR1 SEHNR, CDR2 FQNEAQ (reference sequence). The CDR3 loop spans 15 amino acids. The CDR3 sequence: CASSLRTSGGTEAFF. Here the CDR3 DNA reads TGTGCCAGCAGCTTAAGGACTTCTGGGGGCACTGAAGCTTTCTTT.

The gene calls are TRBV29-1 and TRBJ1-1, with no clear D. Germline lookup yields CDR1 SQVTM and CDR2 ANQGSEA. Between the trimmed V and J ends, which lost 1 base and 2 bases, there was a span of 8 bases. This CDR3 spans 13 amino acids. The CDR3, as DNA: TGCAGCGTTGAAGGCCAGTTTAACACTGAAGCTTTCTTT. Its protein is CSVEGQFNTEAFF.

This clonotype occurred once. This chain links TRBV20-1 with TRBJ2-1, with 7 bases lining up with TRBD1. There are 15 residues in the CDR3. In germline, CDR1 is DFQATT, CDR2 SNEGSKA (reference sequence). Trimming removed 6 bases from V and 0 bases from J; junction bases left unmatched: 8. DNA for the CDR3: TGCAGTGCACCCAGGACAGGAAGCTCCTACAATGAGCAGTTCTTC. Its translation is CSAPRTGSSYNEQFF.

The gene calls are TRBV3-1 and TRBJ2-1; D may be TRBD1 or TRBD2 (5 bases each). This CDR3 spans 14 amino acids. Germline-derived CDR1 and CDR2 are LGHDT and YNNKEL (reference sequence). With 5 bases removed from V and 6 bases from J, the gap between germline ends came to 14 bases. CDR3 sequence (DNA): TGTGCCAGCAGCTTCCAGGAGAGGGGCAATGAGCAGTTCTTC. Translating gives CASSFQERGNEQFF.

The chain joins TRBV19 to TRBJ1-4, with D unclear. The CDR3 sequence is 15 residues long. Germline-derived CDR1 and CDR2 are LNHDA and SQIVND (reference sequence). The V end was cut by 7 bases, the J end by 8 bases, with 20 bases between. CDR3 amino acids: CASTRNGRGGEKLFF. CDR3 in DNA: TGTGCCAGTACTAGGAACGGAAGAGGAGGCGAAAAACTGTTTTTT.

The chain joins TRBV20-1 to TRBJ2-5; D possibly corresponds to TRBD1 (5 bases). There are 13 residues in the CDR3. Trimming shortened V by 1 base and J by 4 bases, and 10 bases separated the two germline ends. The germline V gene has CDR1 DFQATT and CDR2 SNEGSKA (reference sequence). The CDR3 reads CSARVQGIETQYF. The CDR3 DNA is TGCAGTGCTAGAGTCCAGGGAATAGAGACCCAGTACTTC.

The CDR3 nucleotides read TGTGCCAGCAGCGTAGCTGGGGATGAGACCCAGTACTTC. Translated: CASSVAGDETQYF. The chain carries TRBV9 and TRBJ2-5; D uncertain. CDR3 length: 13 residues. V was clipped by 0 bases and J by 5 bases, with 8 bases between them. Germline V lookup: CDR1 SGDLS, CDR2 YYNGEE.

The V and J genes are TRBV6-6 and TRBJ1-2, with D tentatively TRBD1 (6 bases). The CDR3 consists of 12 residues. CDR1 is MNHNY, CDR2 SVGAGI, per germline (reference sequence). The V end was cut by 5 bases, the J end by 8 bases, with 12 bases between. The CDR3 region is CASSQEGVGYTF. CDR3 sequence (DNA): TGTGCCAGCAGTCAAGAGGGGGTGGGCTACACCTTC.